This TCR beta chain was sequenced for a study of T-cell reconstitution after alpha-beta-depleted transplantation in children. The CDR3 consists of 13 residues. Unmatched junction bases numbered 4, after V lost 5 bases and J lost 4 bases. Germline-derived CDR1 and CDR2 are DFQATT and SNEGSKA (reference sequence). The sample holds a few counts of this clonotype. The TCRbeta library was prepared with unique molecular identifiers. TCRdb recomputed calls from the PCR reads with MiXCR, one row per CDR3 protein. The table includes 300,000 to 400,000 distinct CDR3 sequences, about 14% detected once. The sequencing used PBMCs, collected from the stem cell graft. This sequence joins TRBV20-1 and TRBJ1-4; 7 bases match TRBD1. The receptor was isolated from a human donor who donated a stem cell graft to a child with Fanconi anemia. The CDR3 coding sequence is TGCAGTGCTGGGACAGACGATAATGAAAAACTGTTTTTT. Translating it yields CSAGTDDNEKLFF.